The text below deals with one TCR beta chain. With 1 base clipped from V and 2 bases from J, the junction kept 13 bases outside the gene matches. The CDR3 runs 19 residues. In germline, CDR1 is MNHEY, CDR2 SMNVEV (reference sequence). This sample stems from a study of shared clonotypes between healthy human individuals. Method: immunoSEQ multiplex PCR; TCRdb's copy keeps in-frame clones and lacks some. Of millions of clones in the sample, more than 90% were seen once. Those who donated were healthy HIV-negative adults, with no recent acute infections or vaccinations reported. Sequenced: naive CD4+ T cells sorted from blood. Regarding subset: CD45RA+ positively selected. V is TRBV27 and J is TRBJ2-7, with 11 bases lining up with TRBD2. This TCR came from a man aged 18-30 years in good health. CDR3 residues: CASSLLSRTSGSSPYEQYF. The CDR3 nucleotides are TGTGCCAGCAGTTTATTGAGTCGGACTAGCGGGTCCTCCCCCTACGAGCAGTACTTC.